A single T cell receptor (beta chain) is shown here with its context. The data originate from a study of blood T cell repertoires in COVID-19. About the research overall: Samples taken during acute and convalescent COVID-19 were collected in the United States, Italy and Spain.

Authors' data handling: For nucleated cells, counts were estimated from reference gene primer amplification. Sequencing was performed with immunoSEQ multiplex PCR; in TCRdb, only in-frame clones are kept and a portion is missing. V and J calls and clone size are those listed in that table; D and trimming were worked out from the DNA. This table holds some 180,000 clones, 70% to 85% found once. The specimen sequenced was peripheral blood. The TCR sequence derives from a man between 45 and 60 years old who had recovered from COVID-19.

The CDR3 DNA sequence: TGTGCCAGCAGTTTATTCGGGATAAACACTGAAGCTTTCTTT. As protein: CASSLFGINTEAFF. The chain uses TRBV27 and TRBJ1-1; no clear D gene. CDR1 is MNHEY and CDR2 is SMNVEV in the germline V gene (reference sequence). The CDR3 is made up of 14 amino acids. V lost 1 base and J lost 2, with 8 bases in between.